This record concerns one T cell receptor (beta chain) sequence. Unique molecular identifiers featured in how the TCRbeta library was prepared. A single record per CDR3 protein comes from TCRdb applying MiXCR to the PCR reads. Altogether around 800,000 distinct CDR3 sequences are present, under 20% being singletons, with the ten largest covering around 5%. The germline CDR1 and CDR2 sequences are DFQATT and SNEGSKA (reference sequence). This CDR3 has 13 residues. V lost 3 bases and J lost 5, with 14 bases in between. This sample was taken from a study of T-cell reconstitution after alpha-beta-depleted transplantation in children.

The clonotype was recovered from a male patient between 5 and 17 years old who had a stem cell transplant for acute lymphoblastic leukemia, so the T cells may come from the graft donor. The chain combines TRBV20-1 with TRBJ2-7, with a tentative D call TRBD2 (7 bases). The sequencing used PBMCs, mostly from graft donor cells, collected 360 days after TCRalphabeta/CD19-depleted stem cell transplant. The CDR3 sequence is CSASVGGPNEQYF. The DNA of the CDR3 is TGCAGTGCTAGTGTCGGGGGGCCTAACGAGCAGTACTTC.